One sample yielded the 17 T cell receptor beta chains listed below, sequenced in a study of cytomegalovirus exposure and HLA in healthy donors. Primers for the PCR totalled 60 Vbeta and 13 Jbeta. Method: immunoSEQ multiplex PCR; TCRdb's copy keeps in-frame clones and lacks some. The repertoire holds fewer than 150,000 clones, with approximately 80% as singletons. Sequenced input: PBMCs. These receptors were collected from a woman in her thirties or forties in good health and CMV-seropositive.

This chain uses TRBV7-9 with TRBJ2-5, with 10 nucleotides matching TRBD2. This CDR3 comprises 17 residues. Germline CDR1 is SEHNR and CDR2 is FQNEAQ (reference sequence). V was pared by 6 bases and J by 6 bases, with 16 bases of the junction left unmatched. CDR3 amino acids: CASRQTDYSGRTKTQYF. Here the CDR3 DNA reads TGTGCCAGCAGACAGACAGACTATAGCGGGAGGACGAAGACCCAGTACTTC.

The V call is TRBV10-2, the J call TRBJ2-1; maybe TRBD2 (6 bases). Germline V lookup: CDR1 WSHSY, CDR2 SAAADI. Trimming took off 6 bases at V and 15 bases at J, with 24 bases between the two ends. This CDR3 comprises 14 residues. The CDR3 DNA is TGCGCCAGCAGCTTCGTAGACGTACGGGAGTCAGGGTTCTTC. This gives the protein CASSFVDVRESGFF.

The CDR3 nucleotides read TGTGCCAGCAGCTTGGTTGGGACAAGGAGCGCCGAGCAGTACTTC. Translated, it gives CASSLVGTRSAEQYF. The V and J genes are TRBV5-4 and TRBJ2-7; possibly TRBD1 for D (6 bases). CDR1 and CDR2 (germline): SGHNT, YYREEE (reference sequence). The V end was cut by 0 bases, the J end by 6 bases, with 16 bases between. The CDR3 loop spans 15 amino acids.

The chain combines TRBV30 with TRBJ2-1, with 10 positions matching TRBD2. The ends lost 5 bases at V and 5 bases at J; junction bases unmatched: 15. The CDR3 extends over 17 amino acids. Germline V gives CDR1 GTSNPN, CDR2 SVGIG (reference sequence). CDR3 in DNA: TGTGCCTGGGGGGACGGACGGGGACTAGCGAGACACAATGAGCAGTTCTTC. It specifies CAWGDGRGLARHNEQFF. The full variable domain, completed using reference TRBV30 and TRBJ2-1, is SQTIHQWPATLVQPVGSPLSLECTVEGTSNPNLYWYRQAAGRGLQLLFYSVGIGQISSEVPQNLSASRPQDRQFILSSKKLLLSDSGFYLCAWGDGRGLARHNEQFFGPGTRLTVL.

CDR3 sequence reads: CASSSWYGGVIQETQYF. In nucleotides, the CDR3 is TGCGCCAGCAGCTCCTGGTATGGGGGGGTCATTCAAGAGACCCAGTACTTC. The V call is TRBV5-1, the J call TRBJ2-5; TRBD2 matches 7 bases. The V and J ends lost 3 bases and 2 bases, in that order; junction bases with no gene match: 13. Per the germline V gene, CDR1 is SGHRS and CDR2 is YFSETQ. This CDR3 is built from 17 residues.

Remarks on this clone: This CDR3 is also generated by other DNA sequences in the sample. CDR3 sequence reads: CSASRGNEQFF. CDR3 sequence (DNA): TGCAGTGCTAGTCGCGGCAATGAGCAGTTCTTC. V and J are TRBV20-1 and TRBJ2-1; D gene unclear. The length of the CDR3 is 11 residues. CDR1 is DFQATT and CDR2 is SNEGSKA in the germline V gene (reference sequence). Trimming pared 3 bases from V and 6 bases from J, leaving 6 bases between.

This clone was detected once. The chain uses TRBV2 and TRBJ1-1; D perhaps matches TRBD1 (5 bases). The ends were cut back, 2 bases at V and 10 bases at J, with 20 bases in the middle. The length of the CDR3 is 15 residues. Germline V gene data show CDR1 as SNHLY and CDR2 as FYNNEI. The CDR3, as DNA: TGTGCCAGCAGTGAATCCGGGACTCAGTCTTTGGGAGCTTTCTTT. As protein: CASSESGTQSLGAFF.

Here the CDR3 DNA reads TGTGCCAGCAGTTACCGGGGAAGTCGCGGTGGCTACACCTTC. It is translated as CASSYRGSRGGYTF. The chain recombines TRBV6-5 with TRBJ1-2; D uncertain. The CDR3 sequence is 14 residues long. The V gene lost 2 bases and the J gene lost 7 bases, with 14 bases spanning the gap. The germline V gene encodes CDR1 MNHEY and CDR2 SVGAGI.

The chain recombines TRBV4-2 with TRBJ2-2, with D tentatively TRBD2 (5 bases). The CDR3 totals 15 residues. Germline V gene sequence: CDR1 LGHNA, CDR2 YNFKEQ. Trimming took 0 bases from V and 4 from J, leaving 9 bases between them. CDR3 protein: CASSQDGEVTGELFF. Written as DNA, the CDR3 is TGTGCCAGCAGCCAAGACGGGGAAGTCACCGGGGAGCTGTTTTTT.

This clone was picked up many times. Here the CDR3 DNA reads TGTGCCAGCAGTTACGGGGCAGCATCGAACACCGGGGAGCTGTTTTTT. Its protein is CASSYGAASNTGELFF. The chain combines TRBV6-5 with TRBJ2-2; D is possibly TRBD1 (5 bases). Germline V lookup: CDR1 MNHEY, CDR2 SVGAGI. Deletions cut 2 bases from V and 0 bases from J, with 10 bases between. The CDR3 loop spans 16 amino acids.

This clone has only a few counts. The V call is TRBV15, the J call TRBJ2-3; D call uncertain. Looked up from germline, CDR1 is LNHNV and CDR2 is YYDKDF (reference sequence). The CDR3 runs to 13 residues. Trimming cost V 2 bases and J 5 bases, with 8 bases left between them. The CDR3 nucleotides are TGTGCCACCAGCAGAAGTTCGGGAGATACGCAGTATTTT. Protein sequence: CATSRSSGDTQYF.

The chain recombines TRBV18 with TRBJ1-3; D gene ambiguous. V dropped 3 bases and J dropped 4 bases, with 13 bases sitting between them. Germline V lookup: CDR1 KGHSH, CDR2 LQKENI. The CDR3 loop spans 15 amino acids. This chain's CDR3 is CASSPVAAGGNTIYF. CDR3 in DNA: TGTGCCAGCTCACCGGTCGCAGCGGGAGGAAACACCATATATTTT.

The chain has TRBV30 and TRBJ2-5; 8 positions agree with TRBD1. Germline CDR1 is GTSNPN and CDR2 is SVGIG (reference sequence). J lost 7 bases, V lost 7 bases, and 8 bases had no gene match. The CDR3 runs 12 residues. This CDR3 is CALTGDHPTQYF. The DNA of the CDR3 is TGTGCCTTGACAGGGGACCATCCGACCCAGTACTTC.

The chain employs TRBV27 and TRBJ2-7; D is perhaps TRBD2 (5 bases). This CDR3 contains 13 residues. Trimming pared 5 bases from V and 6 bases from J, leaving 14 bases between. The germline V gene encodes CDR1 MNHEY and CDR2 SMNVEV (reference sequence). The CDR3 loop is CASSREGRPEQYF. CDR3 DNA: TGTGCCAGCAGTAGAGAGGGTAGGCCCGAGCAGTACTTC.

This clone has only a few counts. The CDR3 DNA reads TGTGCCAGTAGTCCGGGACAGGAGAATGAAAAACTGTTTTTT. Protein product: CASSPGQENEKLFF. The chain uses TRBV19 and TRBJ1-4; 8 bases are a match to TRBD1. CDR3 size: 14 residues. After removal of 5 bases from V and 5 bases from J, the junction contained 4 bases not matched to a gene. Looked up from germline, CDR1 is LNHDA and CDR2 is SQIVND (reference sequence).

The rearrangement joins TRBV4-2 to TRBJ2-7, with 10 bases fitting TRBD2. After removal of 1 base from V and 4 bases from J, the junction contained 13 bases not matched to a gene. The CDR3 is made up of 18 amino acids. Germline V lookup: CDR1 LGHNA, CDR2 YNFKEQ. CDR3 sequence (DNA): TGTGCCAGCAGCCAAGCTAGGGCTAGCGGGAGTACCGTTTACGAGCAGTACTTC. Translating gives CASSQARASGSTVYEQYF.

This rearrangement joins TRBV6-5 to TRBJ2-2; 12 bases match TRBD2. J lost 7 bases, V lost 5 bases, and 5 bases had no gene match. Germline CDR1 reads MNHEY; CDR2 reads SVGAGI. The CDR3 contains 15 residues. The CDR3 sequence: CASSALAGGNGELFF. For the CDR3, the DNA is TGTGCCAGCAGTGCTCTAGCGGGAGGGAACGGGGAGCTGTTTTTT.